Presented here are 16 T cell receptor beta chains from one specimen sequenced in a study of human T cells and chemical hapten exposure. As to time point: patch test 1, 2 weeks after DPC sensitization. The treatment here: therapeutic diphenylcyclopropenone sensitization with weekly scalp DPC. TCRdb re-called the RACE reads through MiXCR, storing one row per CDR3 protein. This sample has fewer than 200,000 distinct CDR3 sequences, with 20% to 25% found just once. This material consisted of whole blood, taken in connection with sensitization to the hapten diphenylcyclopropenone (DPC). The origin of the receptors is a woman in her fifties or sixties with alopecia areata. Some clones in this sample may be carry-over from other donors' samples.

The chain couples TRBV5-1 to TRBJ2-5; D call uncertain. This CDR3 has 15 residues. Germline V gene lookup returns CDR1 SGHRS and CDR2 YFSETQ. V was trimmed by 0 bases and J by 0 bases, leaving 9 bases between them. CDR3 sequence: CASSLVSWYQETQYF. In nucleotides, the CDR3 is TGCGCCAGCAGCTTGGTGTCCTGGTACCAAGAGACCCAGTACTTC.

This clonotype came up a few times. The V and J genes are TRBV20-1 and TRBJ1-5, with D tentatively TRBD1 (6 bases). V lost 8 bases and J lost 4, with 15 bases in between. Germline values: CDR1 DFQATT, CDR2 SNEGSKA (reference sequence). The CDR3 consists of 13 residues. CDR3 loop: CSSRDKDNQPQHF. The CDR3 DNA reads TGCAGTTCCCGGGACAAAGATAATCAGCCCCAGCATTTT.

The V call is TRBV29-1, the J call TRBJ1-5; the D is unclear. The germline CDR1 and CDR2 sequences are SQVTM and ANQGSEA. This CDR3 spans 12 amino acids. Trimming left V 4 bases short and J 4 bases short, with 8 bases between. CDR3 in amino acids: CSVVVGNQPQHF. CDR3 bases: TGCAGCGTTGTCGTCGGAAATCAGCCCCAGCATTTT.

The chain couples TRBV6-2 or TRBV6-3 to TRBJ2-3, with TRBD2 identical over 9 bases. This CDR3 is built from 13 residues. Germline CDR1 reads MNHEY; CDR2 reads SVGEGT. V shed 7 bases, J shed 6 bases, and the junction held 5 bases outside the gene matches. This chain's CDR3 is CASKVAGVDTQYF. The CDR3 DNA reads TGTGCCAGCAAGGTAGCGGGAGTTGATACGCAGTATTTT.

This clonotype has just a few counts. The chain recombines TRBV29-1 with TRBJ2-1; a possible D gene is TRBD2 (6 bases). Germline V gene sequence: CDR1 SQVTM, CDR2 ANQGSEA. The CDR3 is made up of 13 amino acids. Trimming cost V 4 bases and J 7 bases, with 14 bases left between them. The DNA of the CDR3 is TGCAGCGTTGGGAGGGGTAGTTCGAATGAGCAGTTCTTC. Translating gives CSVGRGSSNEQFF.

The CDR3 spells CASSPLAARPNEQFF. The CDR3 nucleotides are TGTGCCAGCAGCCCTCTAGCGGCGCGCCCCAATGAGCAGTTCTTC. The chain carries TRBV12-3 or TRBV12-4 and TRBJ2-1; the match to TRBD2 covers 7 bases. Trimming at V came to 6 bases and at J to 6 bases, leaving 11 bases not matched to a gene. The CDR3 has 15 residues.

This clonotype has a handful of counts. This rearrangement joins TRBV27 to TRBJ2-3; D may match TRBD1 or TRBD2 (6 bases each). V lost 0 bases, J lost 4 bases, and 17 bases lay in between. CDR1 and CDR2 (germline): MNHEY, SMNVEV (reference sequence). This CDR3 contains 17 residues. The CDR3 loop is CASSLSYPGALPDTQYF. DNA for the CDR3: TGTGCCAGCAGTTTATCGTACCCGGGGGCGCTTCCAGATACGCAGTATTTT.

This clonotype occurred many times. The rearrangement links TRBV24-1 to TRBJ2-2; D remains unclear. CDR3 size: 14 residues. Looked up from germline, CDR1 is KGHDR and CDR2 is SFDVKD. Trimming removed 5 bases at V and 4 bases at J, with 10 bases between. In nucleotides, the CDR3 is TGTGCCACCAGTGCCTACCCCGGCACCGGGGAGCTGTTTTTT. This gives the protein CATSAYPGTGELFF.

This clonotype was detected only a few times. This CDR3 reads CASSLTWQGAGNTIYF. The CDR3 DNA reads as TGTGCCAGCAGCTTAACTTGGCAGGGGGCTGGAAACACCATATATTTT. V is TRBV7-2 and J is TRBJ1-3; TRBD1 agrees at 7 bases. V lost 2 bases to trimming and J lost 2 bases; unmatched junction nucleotides: 6. Germline V lookup: CDR1 SGHTA, CDR2 FQGNSA. The CDR3 totals 16 residues.

The CDR3 nucleotides are TGTGCCAGCCATAGAGCAGACTACAATGAGCAGTTCTTC. Its translation is CASHRADYNEQFF. The J gene is TRBJ2-1, the V gene TRBV6-6; D is undetermined. Germline assignment: CDR1 MNHNY and CDR2 SVGAGI (reference sequence). Trimming cost V 8 bases and J 3 bases, with 11 bases left between them. CDR3 length: 13 residues.

This chain joins TRBV10-3 and TRBJ2-1, with D tentatively TRBD2 (5 bases). From germline, CDR1 is ENHRY and CDR2 SYGVKD. V was clipped by 0 bases and J by 7 bases, with 13 bases between them. The CDR3 is 15 residues long. The CDR3 region has the DNA TGTGCCATCAGTGAGTCTCCTACTAGGAGGAATGAGCAGTTCTTC. Protein: CAISESPTRRNEQFF.

This clonotype has just a few counts. The rearrangement joins TRBV5-4 to TRBJ2-1, with TRBD2 matching over 11 bases. V was pared by 4 bases and J by 9 bases, with 15 bases of the junction left unmatched. The CDR3 is 17 residues long. Germline assignment: CDR1 SGHNT and CDR2 YYREEE (reference sequence). The CDR3 loop is CASSPLPTSGSTFEQFF. The CDR3 DNA reads as TGTGCCAGCAGCCCCCTACCCACTAGCGGGAGTACGTTTGAGCAGTTCTTC.

This clonotype occurred a few times. The V gene is TRBV5-1, the J gene TRBJ2-5; D uncertain. V lost 5 bases, J lost 2 bases, and 10 bases lay in between. The CDR3 loop spans 13 amino acids. The germline CDR1 and CDR2 sequences are SGHRS and YFSETQ. The CDR3 loop reads CASRAESQETQYF. The CDR3 region has the DNA TGCGCCAGCAGGGCAGAGTCGCAAGAGACCCAGTACTTC.

This clonotype was detected only a few times. The V call is TRBV5-1, the J call TRBJ2-2; tentative D call: TRBD2 (6 bases). This CDR3 spans 14 amino acids. V was shortened by 9 bases and J by 2 bases, with 14 bases between the two germline ends. The germline V gene has CDR1 SGHRS and CDR2 YFSETQ. The CDR3 sequence: CATRPGTNTGELFF. CDR3 DNA: TGCGCCACCAGACCCGGGACTAACACCGGGGAGCTGTTTTTT.

The chain couples TRBV6-5 to TRBJ2-7, with a tentative D call TRBD2 (6 bases). Trimming removed 0 bases at V and 6 bases at J, with 9 bases between. Per the germline V gene, CDR1 is MNHEY and CDR2 is SVGAGI. The CDR3 covers 13 residues. CDR3 amino acids: CASSYSGAGEQYF. The CDR3 DNA follows: TGTGCCAGCAGTTACTCAGGAGCGGGCGAGCAGTACTTC.

This clonotype was found a few times. V usage is TRBV3-1 and J usage is TRBJ1-6; possible D gene TRBD1, 5 bases. The CDR3 length is 13 residues. Between the trimmed V and J ends, which lost 5 bases and 7 bases, there was a span of 9 bases. CDR1 is LGHDT, CDR2 YNNKEL, per germline (reference sequence). The CDR3 is CASSATGNSPLHF. The CDR3 DNA follows: TGTGCCAGCAGCGCCACAGGAAATTCACCCCTCCACTTT.